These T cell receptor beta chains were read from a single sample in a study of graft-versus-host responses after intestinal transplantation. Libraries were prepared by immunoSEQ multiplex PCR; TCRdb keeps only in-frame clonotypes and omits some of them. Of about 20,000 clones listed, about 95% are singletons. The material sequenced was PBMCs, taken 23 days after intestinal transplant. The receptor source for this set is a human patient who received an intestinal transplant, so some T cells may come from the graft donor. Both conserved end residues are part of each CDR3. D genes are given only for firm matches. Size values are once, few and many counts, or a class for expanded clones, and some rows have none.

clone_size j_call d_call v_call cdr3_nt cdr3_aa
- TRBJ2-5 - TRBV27 TGTGCCAGCAATGACAGTCAAGAGACCCAGTACTTC CASNDSQETQYF
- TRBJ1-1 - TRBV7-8 TGTGCCAGCAGCGAGGACGGACTAATGAACACTGAAGCTTTCTTT CASSEDGLMNTEAFF
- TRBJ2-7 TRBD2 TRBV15 TGTGCCACCAGCAGAGGGGCGGGAGGTTCCTACGAGCAGTACTTC CATSRGAGGSYEQYF
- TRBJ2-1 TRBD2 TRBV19 TGTGCCAGTAGTATAATTAGACTAGCGGGAGAGGACAATGAGCAGTTCTTC CASSIIRLAGEDNEQFF
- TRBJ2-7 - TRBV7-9 TGTGCCAGCAGCTTAGGGGTGAACGAGCAGTACTTC CASSLGVNEQYF
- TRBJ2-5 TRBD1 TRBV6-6 TGTGCCAGCAGTAGGGGCGGACAGGGGGGGGTAGAGACCCAGTACTTC CASSRGGQGGVETQYF
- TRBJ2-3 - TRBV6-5 TGTGCCAGCAGTTACTCAGACAGGCGCACAGATACGCAGTATTTT CASSYSDRRTDTQYF
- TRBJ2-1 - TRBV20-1 TGCAGTGCTTTGATGTTGCAGGAGCAGTTCTTC CSALMLQEQFF
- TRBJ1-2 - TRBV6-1 TGTGCCAGCAGTGCATTTCCGGAATGTAGAAGGGCCTATGGCTACACCTTC CASSAFPECRRAYGYTF
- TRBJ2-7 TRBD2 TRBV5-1 TGCGCCAGCAGCTTAACTAGCGGGAGCTACGAGCAGTACTTC CASSLTSGSYEQYF
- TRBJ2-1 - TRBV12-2 TGTGCAAGTCGCACTAAAAACCCATCTAGCGGGCACAGCTCCTACAATGAGCAGTTCTTC CASRTKNPSSGHSSYNEQFF
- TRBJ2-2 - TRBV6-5 TGTGCCAGCAGTTACTCGGGACTCCTTAACACCGGGGAGCTGTTTTTT CASSYSGLLNTGELFF
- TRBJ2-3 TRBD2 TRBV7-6 TGTGCCAGCAGCTCAGCTCCACTAGCGGGAGAGAACACAGATACGCAGTATTTT CASSSAPLAGENTDTQYF
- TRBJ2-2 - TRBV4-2 TGTGCCAGCAGCCAAGATCTCTCTTCCCGGACTCCCACCGGGGAGCTGTTTTTT CASSQDLSSRTPTGELFF
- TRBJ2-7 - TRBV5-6 TGTGCCAGCAGCCCCACCGGGTCCTACGAGCAGTACTTC CASSPTGSYEQYF
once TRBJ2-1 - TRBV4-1 TGCGCCAGCAGCCAAGCCCGACTGCCCCGGGGCCACGAGGTTGGGAGGATCTTC CASSQARLPRGHEVGRIF
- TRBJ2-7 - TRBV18 TGTGCCAGCTCACCCTACGTCGGGGAGGTGTACGAGCAGTACTTC CASSPYVGEVYEQYF
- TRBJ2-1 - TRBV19 TGTGCCACCCGGGAGCTCTCCTACAATGAGCAGTTCTTC CATRELSYNEQFF
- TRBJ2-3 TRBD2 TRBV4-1 TGCGCCAGCAGCCATCTACTAGCGGGAGGACGCACAGATACGCAGTATTTT CASSHLLAGGRTDTQYF
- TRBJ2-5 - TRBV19 TGTGCCAGTAGTATAGTCGTCTGGCCGTACAGGGAAGGAGAAGAAGAGACCCAGTACTTC CASSIVVWPYREGEEETQYF
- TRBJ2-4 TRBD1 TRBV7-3 TGTGCCAGCAGCTCCACAGGGGATATTCAGTACTTC CASSSTGDIQYF
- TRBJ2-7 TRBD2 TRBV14 TGTGCCAGCAGCCAACGGGGACTAGCATACGAGCAGTACTTC CASSQRGLAYEQYF
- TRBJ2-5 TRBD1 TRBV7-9 TGTGCCAGCAGCTCCAGTCGGACAGGGGGCCCAGAGACCCAGTACTTC CASSSSRTGGPETQYF
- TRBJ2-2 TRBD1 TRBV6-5 TGTGCCAGCAGTTACTTACGACAGGGGTCCGGGGAGCTGTTTTTT CASSYLRQGSGELFF
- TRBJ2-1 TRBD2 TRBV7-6 TGTGCCAGCAGCCAAGGGTGGGGCGGGAGGCGGTCAGAAGAGCAGTTCTTC CASSQGWGGRRSEEQFF
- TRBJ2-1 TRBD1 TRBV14 TGTGCCAGCAGCCAAGACCGGGACAGGACCTACAATGAGCAGTTCTTC CASSQDRDRTYNEQFF
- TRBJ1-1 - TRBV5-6 TGTGCCAGCAGCTTGTCGGCCACTGAAGCTTTCTTT CASSLSATEAFF
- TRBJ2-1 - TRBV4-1 TGCGCCAGCAGCCAAGTCGGGGCGTCGAACCTAATCTCCTACAATGAGCAGTTCTTC CASSQVGASNLISYNEQFF
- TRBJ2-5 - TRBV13 TGTGCCAGCAGCTTAGGAGGGGCGGAGACCCAGTACTTC CASSLGGAETQYF
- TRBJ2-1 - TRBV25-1 TGTGCCAGCGGTGTTCGTCATGAGCAGTTCTTC CASGVRHEQFF
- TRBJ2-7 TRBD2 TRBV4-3 TGCGCCAGCAGCCAAGATTCGGCTAGCGGAAGCTACGAGCAGTACTTC CASSQDSASGSYEQYF
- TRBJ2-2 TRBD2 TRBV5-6 TGTGCCAGCAGCTTGTTACTAGCGGGAGAAGGTGGGGAGCTGTTTTTT CASSLLLAGEGGELFF
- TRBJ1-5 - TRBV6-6 TGTGCCATTGGCAGAGTAAATCAGCCCCAGCATTTT CAIGRVNQPQHF